Described below is a single T cell receptor (beta chain) sequence and its context. Its cognate antigen has yet to be identified. No base qualities exist here, and no much larger clone lies one base off it. This sample stems from a study of cytomegalovirus exposure and HLA in healthy donors (TCRdb year 2017). Turning to the overall study: An earlier analysis of 550 to 700 of the donors reported 250 to 300 Gb of sequence data and some 100 million unique TCR beta sequences from approximately 180 million T cells. An early release that covered roughly 600 HLA-typed donors contained approximately 290 gigabases of sequencing data and around 85 million unique TCR sequences. Of the approximately 400 genotyped donors, over 80% were placed in the genetic ancestry cluster associated with self-reported Caucasian donors. The study was designed to test whether signatures of past pathogen exposure could be identified by cataloging public T cell receptors. Using immunosequencing, the study profiled T cell repertoires from around 680 subjects and related those repertoires to cytomegalovirus serostatus. In addition to the first cohort of around 670 subjects, a separate validation cohort of 120 different subjects was used. To predict cytomegalovirus infection status, the study combined high-throughput TCR immunosequencing, statistical association of individual TCRs with disease status, and machine learning. A later analysis re-analyzed previously published TCR beta repertoires from roughly 600 donors and added high-resolution HLA genotyping to study TCR occurrence patterns. In the later analysis, no new phenotypic data were used to find candidate immune exposures; instead, reliance was placed on TCR beta sequences and their occurrence across donors. In an earlier analysis of roughly 540 of the donors, high-throughput TCR beta sequencing was used to judge whether each TCR beta V gene segment behaved as functional or pseudogenic. Donor age, sex, ethnicity and CMV serostatus were collected together with the repertoire data. Genome-wide SNP genotypes for about 55% of the roughly 670 donors were used in a later genetic analysis, which treated that subset as a discovery cohort. Every discovery cohort repertoire had been produced on one sequencing platform. Both class I and class II loci were covered by HLA typing, at four-digit resolution. Typing coverage differed by locus: A, B, C, DRB1 and DQB1 were typed in about 620-630 donors, DQA1 in 522, DPA1 in some 600, and DPB1 in approximately 450. Roughly 5 DR-DQ haplotypes were handled as single units for association and clustering, since linkage in the cohort was strong. On average, roughly 250,000 unique TCR beta nucleotide sequences were sequenced per donor among a few hundred genotyped donors of the cohort, with 15% to 20% of those sequences being non-productive. Broader findings and caveats from the paper: The cohort was sequenced for TCR beta chains only, and without alpha or paired-chain data the features that could be detected were limited. Because counts were too low, roughly 18 rarely observed V segments, including chromosome 9 orphons, were left out of the earlier analysis of about 620 of the donors. Most TCR sequences were seen in very few donors, while some public TCRs were found in many individuals. For the cohort, immune exposure information was limited to CMV serostatus. When HLA alleles, especially DR and DQ, strongly co-occurred, TCR associations were difficult to assign to individual alleles. Linkage disequilibrium might explain the correlated functional status among segregating V segments, but an unknown experimental factor could not be excluded. Broadly in line with IMGT annotations, most TCR beta V segments showed up in productive rearrangements about 87% or about 30% of the time in an earlier analysis of several hundred of the donors. In a later analysis, TCR association rates were found to vary across HLA loci, with the most associated TCRs seen for DRB1 alleles and the fewest for HLA-C alleles. A further reported finding was that TCR beta sequences accurately predicted the HLA-A and HLA-B alleles for most subjects in the first cohort. The authors suggested that the approach could potentially be extended to other disease states and immunological phenotypes. A total of 164 TCR beta chains were listed by the study as associated with cytomegalovirus. In a later genetic analysis, a missense DCLRE1C variant was associated with V-gene and J-gene trimming of TCR beta chains, and the association was replicated in an independent cohort. A later genetic analysis reported fewer N-insertions in productive TCRs among donors in an Asian-associated ancestry cluster than the roughly 700-donor mean. In vitro tests confirmed that a few of the cytomegalovirus-associated TCR beta chains recognize cytomegalovirus antigens. At a false discovery rate of 0.05, a later analysis linked 16,951 TCR beta sequences to specific HLA alleles. Most CMV-associated TCR beta chains appeared to be HLA-restricted in a later analysis, and the HLA associations seemed to be driven largely by CMV exposure. A group of highly shared sequence variants was considered likely to be a technical artifact of the sequencing pipeline. Because HLA typing was unavailable for some donors at each locus, only the typed subset was used in association tests. Presence/absence analyses assumed roughly uniform sequencing depth across donors, an assumption that may not hold. In a later analysis, HLA-associated TCR beta chains were found to be more clonally expanded and to have lower generation probabilities than equally common non-associated chains. Some IMGT-functional V segments, including TRBV6-2 and TRBV6-3, could not be distinguished by the 87-base-pair reads and were therefore excluded. The classifier was reported to diagnose cytomegalovirus status with high specificity and sensitivity in both the original cohort and the validation cohort. Several of the top co-occurrence clusters appeared to be linked to parvovirus B19, influenza, CMV and Epstein-Barr virus, according to a later analysis.

The CDR3 covers 13 residues, taking in both the cysteine and the phenylalanine. Only the CDR3 portion is preserved as DNA: 39 bases, with reading frame beginning at the first base. CDR1 and CDR2 are read off the germline V gene (reference sequence) as GTSNPN and SVGIG. Relative to germline, V is missing 1 base and J is missing 13 bases, with 5 bases of the junction outside any gene match. The cohort comprised around 690 healthy bone marrow donors. At the time of sampling, all cohort members were nominally healthy, though unrecorded immune exposures were likely present. The donor tested CMV seronegative and was one of the 352 seronegative cohort members. Every donor gave a peripheral blood sample, and the peripheral blood mononuclear cells from that sample were used for TCR beta sequencing. Genomic DNA extraction from the blood cell samples was performed with the Qiagen DNeasy Blood Extraction Kit.

Receptor libraries were prepared by the immunoSEQ multiplex PCR assay. The multiplex PCR relied on a mix of 60 forward primers for TCR Vbeta segments and 13 reverse primers for TCR Jbeta segments. A multiplex PCR assay on genomic DNA amplified the CDR3 region of rearranged TCR beta genes. Amplified TCR beta libraries were sequenced as 87-base-pair reads on the Illumina HiSeq System. The paper's processing steps were these. Across the 666 repertoires, a later analysis counted around 80 million unique TCR beta chains, 9.5 million to 12 million of which were shared by at least two donors. Raw reads were error-corrected and collapsed into unique sequences with a nearest-neighbor algorithm that merged closely related sequences to remove PCR and sequencing errors. CDR3 sequences were aligned to IMGT reference sequences to assign V, D and J gene segments. For a sequence to be retained, a match of at least six nucleotides was required to both a V gene segment and a J gene segment. A rearrangement counted as productive if the CDR3 had no stop codons and remained in frame with V and J, and every other rearrangement counted as non-productive. Following IMGT convention, CDR3 was defined as the stretch from the second conserved V-encoded cysteine to the conserved J-encoded phenylalanine. In an earlier analysis of around 600 of the donors, sequences lacking an unambiguous match to a single V gene segment were excluded. An earlier analysis of a few hundred of the donors classified V segments as functional when productive rearrangements were above 56.7% and as segregating when the standard deviation between donors was above 5%. A statistical classification framework was built to diagnose cytomegalovirus status from the catalog of TCR beta chain sequences. In a later analysis, V and J genes were assigned by comparing TCR nucleotide sequences against IMGT/GENE-DB human TR gene sequences. A later analysis assigned CDR3 sequences and most-parsimonious VDJ recombination scenarios with the TCRdist pipeline. In a later analysis, each TCR beta chain was defined by its CDR3 amino acid sequence together with its V-gene family, and reads without a unique V-gene family were excluded. As a way to deal with suspected cross-contamination and a sequencing artifact, a later analysis dropped hundreds of nucleotide sequences that were highly shared and had low generation probability. A later analysis calculated a clonal expansion index for each public chain from normalized within-repertoire ranks of inferred template counts. Generation probabilities in a later analysis came from a VDJ recombination model fitted to out-of-frame rearrangements, and those results were checked against IGoR. Hypergeometric tests were used in a later analysis to score TCR-TCR, TCR-HLA and TCR-CMV co-occurrence, with a repertoire-size bias correction applied to the TCR pairs. A later analysis estimated false discovery rates by permuting HLA or CMV assignments 20 times. In a later analysis, co-occurring TCRs were grouped using DBSCAN, with TCRdist sequence similarity added in when clustering inside HLA-allele-positive subsets. For co-occurrence clustering, repertoires with fewer than 30,000 or more than 120,000 public chains were excluded, along with four or five repertoires with anomalous nucleotide sharing. TCRdb mirrors the immuneACCESS table, restricted to in-frame sequences. Some clones are absent from its copies; in checked studies, under half trace to an unresolved V gene, and the reason for the others is unknown. That table is the source of V, J and clone size, and D and trimming were worked out from the DNA. The sample table lists some 200,000 clones, around 77% of them with a count of one. The ten largest clones add up to less than 3.5% of the sample.

The TCR originated in a woman aged 25-40 years in good health and CMV-seronegative. The sequencing input was PBMCs. The sequence links TRBV30 to TRBJ2-2; a stretch of 11 junction bases matches TRBD2. DNA sequence: TGTGCCTGGAGTGGAGGGCTAGCGGGAGGGCTGTTTTTT. The translation is CAWSGGLAGGLFF.